A single sample is the source of the 17 T cell receptor beta chains below, sequenced in a study of blood T cell repertoires in COVID-19. Only in-frame clones appear in the TCRdb table, and some are missing; sequencing was by immunoSEQ multiplex PCR. The sample lists 200,000 to 250,000 clones; 85% to 90% were seen once. Sequenced: PBMCs or T cells enriched from blood (not recorded which). These receptor sequences come from a man aged 30 to 39 who had been exposed to COVID-19.

The chain joins TRBV19 to TRBJ1-6; D is undetermined. V was pared by 2 bases and J by 9 bases, with 17 bases between. The CDR3 spans 16 residues. In germline, CDR1 is LNHDA, CDR2 SQIVND (reference sequence). The DNA of the CDR3 is TGTGCCAGTAGTATAACATTCCGGTCGAGGGTTTCACCCCTCCACTTT. Protein sequence: CASSITFRSRVSPLHF.

The chain is built from TRBV6-5 and TRBJ2-7, with D perhaps TRBD2 (6 bases). The CDR3 totals 13 residues. Trimming removed 10 bases from V and 0 bases from J, with 13 bases in between. In germline, CDR1 is MNHEY, CDR2 SVGAGI. The CDR3 spells CATGRGSSYEQYF. As DNA, the CDR3 is TGTGCCACCGGCCGGGGGAGCTCCTACGAGCAGTACTTC.

This clone was counted a single time. The chain links TRBV14 to TRBJ2-5, with D maybe TRBD2 (6 bases). The germline gives CDR1 SGHDN, CDR2 FVKESK. The V and J ends lost 4 bases and 3 bases respectively, with 6 bases between them. This CDR3 is built from 12 residues. The CDR3 bases are TGTGCCAGCAGCCGCGGGGAAGAGACCCAGTACTTC. Its protein product is CASSRGEETQYF.

CDR3 in DNA: TGTGCCAGCAGTTTAACTTCCCTAGGAGGCTACACCTTC. Residues: CASSLTSLGGYTF. The J gene is TRBJ1-2, the V gene TRBV27, with D unclear. This CDR3 comprises 13 residues. The germline V gene has CDR1 MNHEY and CDR2 SMNVEV (reference sequence). V lost 2 bases and J 8 bases, leaving 12 bases between the germline ends.

This clone was found once. This CDR3 is CASNSLKQDLQETQYF. Here the CDR3 DNA reads TGTGCCAGCAACTCGTTAAAACAGGACCTCCAAGAGACCCAGTACTTC. J is TRBJ2-5 and V is TRBV7-9; TRBD1 might be the D (5 bases). Germline V gene lookup returns CDR1 SEHNR and CDR2 FQNEAQ (reference sequence). The V and J ends lost 7 bases and 1 base respectively, with 19 bases between them. The CDR3 runs to 16 residues.

This clone has a single count. This sequence joins TRBV30 and TRBJ1-2; no reliable D call. The CDR3 sequence is 13 residues long. V lost 0 bases and J 6 bases, leaving 11 bases between the germline ends. The germline V gene encodes CDR1 GTSNPN and CDR2 SVGIG (reference sequence). CDR3 region: CAWSVSGENGYTF. CDR3 nucleotide sequence: TGTGCCTGGAGTGTAAGCGGGGAGAATGGCTACACCTTC.

This sequence joins TRBV7-2 and TRBJ1-4; D is unresolved. V lost 1 base and J 2 bases, leaving 8 bases between the germline ends. Germline-derived CDR1 and CDR2 are SGHTA and FQGNSA. The CDR3 sequence is 15 residues long. The CDR3 coding sequence is TGTGCCAGCAGCTTAGGAGGAGGGACTAATGAAAAACTGTTTTTT. Translating gives CASSLGGGTNEKLFF.

The V call is TRBV15, the J call TRBJ2-1, with 7 bases lining up with TRBD1. Germline V gene sequence: CDR1 LNHNV, CDR2 YYDKDF (reference sequence). V lost 4 bases to trimming and J lost 0 bases; unmatched junction nucleotides: 3. The CDR3 totals 15 residues. CDR3 DNA: TGTGCCACCAGCACAGGGGGAAGCTCCTACAATGAGCAGTTCTTC. Amino acids: CATSTGGSSYNEQFF.

The chain joins TRBV29-1 to TRBJ2-7; 12 nucleotides match TRBD2. The CDR3 runs 14 residues. The V segment lost 2 bases and the J segment 6 bases; nucleotides outside the gene matches: 5. Germline V gene sequence: CDR1 SQVTM, CDR2 ANQGSEA. CDR3 DNA: TGCAGCGTTGAACGACTAGCGGGGGCGGGCGAGCAGTACTTC. It specifies CSVERLAGAGEQYF.

The J gene is TRBJ1-4, the V gene TRBV28; D not resolved. Germline-derived CDR1 and CDR2 are MDHEN and SYDVKM. The CDR3 length is 11 residues. CDR3 nucleotides: TGTATCACACAGACTAATGAAAAACTGTTTTTT. Translated: CITQTNEKLFF.

The V gene is TRBV27, the J gene TRBJ1-6, with D possibly being TRBD1 (5 bases). The ends were cut back, 6 bases at V and 8 bases at J, with 14 bases in the middle. Per the germline V gene, CDR1 is MNHEY and CDR2 is SMNVEV (reference sequence). There are 14 residues in the CDR3. The CDR3 loop is CASRFRAGHSPLHF. The CDR3, as DNA: TGTGCCAGCAGGTTTCGGGCAGGGCATTCACCCCTCCACTTT.

The V gene is TRBV12-3 or TRBV12-4, the J gene TRBJ1-6; TRBD1 might be the D (5 bases). V lost 7 bases to trimming and J lost 7 bases, with 8 bases between them. This CDR3 comprises 12 residues. CDR3 coding DNA: TGTGCCAGCACGCCAGGGAATTCACCCCTCCACTTT. It yields the protein CASTPGNSPLHF.

The chain couples TRBV7-9 to TRBJ2-1, with D perhaps matching TRBD1 (6 bases). The CDR3 sequence is 12 residues long. Germline V gene data show CDR1 as SEHNR and CDR2 as FQNEAQ (reference sequence). The ends were cut back, 2 bases at V and 7 bases at J, with 6 bases in the middle. CDR3 sequence (DNA): TGTGCCAGCAGCTTACAGGGGAATGAGCAGTTCTTC. It translates to CASSLQGNEQFF.

V and J are TRBV27 and TRBJ2-7; TRBD1 agrees at 7 bases. Unmatched junction bases numbered 10, after V lost 6 bases and J lost 5 bases. Germline V lookup: CDR1 MNHEY, CDR2 SMNVEV (reference sequence). The CDR3 totals 14 residues. This CDR3 is CASSPLGQLDEQYF. As DNA, the CDR3 is TGTGCCAGCAGCCCACTGGGACAGCTCGACGAGCAGTACTTC.

This CDR3 reads CASSQTGTGIGSNYGYTF. The CDR3 region has the DNA TGTGCCAGCAGTCAAACCGGGACAGGTATCGGATCTAACTATGGCTACACCTTC. The rearrangement links TRBV6-6 to TRBJ1-2, with 8 nucleotides matching TRBD1. Germline values: CDR1 MNHNY, CDR2 SVGAGI (reference sequence). The CDR3 is 18 amino acids. Unmatched junction bases numbered 14, after V lost 5 bases and J lost 0 bases.

The V call is TRBV2, the J call TRBJ2-7; possibly TRBD2 for D (7 bases). Germline assignment: CDR1 SNHLY and CDR2 FYNNEI. This CDR3 is 14 amino acids long. V was pared by 8 bases and J by 3 bases, with 17 bases between. The CDR3 here is CASASGGGLYEQYF. The CDR3 coding sequence is TGTGCCAGCGCTAGCGGCGGGGGCCTCTACGAGCAGTACTTC.

CDR3 bases: TGTGCCAGCAGTCCGGGTGAAAAACTGTTTTTT. Translated, it gives CASSPGEKLFF. This chain connects TRBV6-2 or TRBV6-3 to TRBJ1-4; no clear D. CDR3 size: 11 residues. CDR1 and CDR2 from the germline V gene are MNHEY and SVGEGT. V lost 5 bases to trimming and J lost 7 bases, with 5 bases between them.